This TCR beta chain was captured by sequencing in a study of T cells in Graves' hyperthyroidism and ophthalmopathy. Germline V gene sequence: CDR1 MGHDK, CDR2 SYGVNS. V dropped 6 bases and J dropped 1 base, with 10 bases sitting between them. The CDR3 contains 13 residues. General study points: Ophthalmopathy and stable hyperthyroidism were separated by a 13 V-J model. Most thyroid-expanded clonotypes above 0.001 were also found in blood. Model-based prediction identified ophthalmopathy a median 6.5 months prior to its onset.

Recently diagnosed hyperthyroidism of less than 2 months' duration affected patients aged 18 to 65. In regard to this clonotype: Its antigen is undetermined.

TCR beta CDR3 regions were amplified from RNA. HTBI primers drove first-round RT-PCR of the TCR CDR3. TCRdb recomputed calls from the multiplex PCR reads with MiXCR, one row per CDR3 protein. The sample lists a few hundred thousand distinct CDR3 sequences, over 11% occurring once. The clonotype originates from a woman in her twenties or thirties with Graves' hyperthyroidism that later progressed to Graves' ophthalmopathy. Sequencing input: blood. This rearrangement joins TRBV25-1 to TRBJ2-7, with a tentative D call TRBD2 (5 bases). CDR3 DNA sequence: TGTGCCAGCAGGTTTGGAGGATCCTACGAGCAGTACTTC. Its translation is CASRFGGSYEQYF.